This T cell receptor beta chain was observed in a study of cytomegalovirus exposure and HLA in healthy donors. It was with 60 Vbeta and 13 Jbeta primers that the PCR ran. Profiling relied on immunoSEQ multiplex PCR, and the TCRdb table lists in-frame clones only, not all of them. The sample lists under 200,000 clones, around 76% occurring once. The germline CDR1 and CDR2 sequences are SGHDN and FVKESK. The CDR3 loop spans 13 amino acids. V was cut by 3 bases and J by 10 bases, with 13 bases left in between. The rearrangement uses TRBV14 and TRBJ2-1, with D tentatively TRBD1 (6 bases). This TCR was sampled from a man aged 35 to 55 in good health and CMV-seronegative. Sequencing input: PBMCs. The CDR3 spells CASSQILQGEQFF. The CDR3 DNA sequence: TGTGCCAGCAGCCAGATCTTACAGGGAGAGCAGTTCTTC. The variable domain in full, with the rest retrieved from reference TRBV14 and TRBJ2-1, is EAGVTQFPSHSVIEKGQTVTLRCDPISGHDNLYWYRRVMGKEIKFLLHFVKESKQDESGMPNNRFLAERTGGTYSTLKVQPAELEDSGVYFCASSQILQGEQFFGPGTRLTVL.